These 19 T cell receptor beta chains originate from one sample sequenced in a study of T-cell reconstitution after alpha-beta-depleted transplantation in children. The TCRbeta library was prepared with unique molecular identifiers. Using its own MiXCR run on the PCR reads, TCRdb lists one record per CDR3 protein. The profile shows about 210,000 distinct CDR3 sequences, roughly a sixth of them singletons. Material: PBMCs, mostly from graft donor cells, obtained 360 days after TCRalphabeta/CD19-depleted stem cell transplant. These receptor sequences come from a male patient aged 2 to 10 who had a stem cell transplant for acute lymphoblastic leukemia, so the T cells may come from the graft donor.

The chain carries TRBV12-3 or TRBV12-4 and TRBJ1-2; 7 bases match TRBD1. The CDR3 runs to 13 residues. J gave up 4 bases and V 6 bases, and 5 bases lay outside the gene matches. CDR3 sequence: CASSQGGGYGYTF. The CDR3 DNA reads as TGTGCCAGCAGCCAGGGGGGAGGCTATGGCTACACCTTC.

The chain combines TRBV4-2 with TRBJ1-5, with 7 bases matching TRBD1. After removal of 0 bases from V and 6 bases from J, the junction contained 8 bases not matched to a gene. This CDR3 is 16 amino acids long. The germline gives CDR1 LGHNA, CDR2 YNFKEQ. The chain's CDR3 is CASSQEEGALRQPQHF. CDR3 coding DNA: TGTGCCAGCAGCCAAGAGGAGGGGGCGTTACGTCAGCCCCAGCATTTT.

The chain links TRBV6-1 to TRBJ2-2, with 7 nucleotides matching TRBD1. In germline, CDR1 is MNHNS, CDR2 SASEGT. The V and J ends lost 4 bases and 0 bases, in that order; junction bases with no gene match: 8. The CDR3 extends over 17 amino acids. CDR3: CASSALTGTANTGELFF. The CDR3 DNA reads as TGTGCCAGCAGTGCACTCACCGGGACAGCGAACACCGGGGAGCTGTTTTTT.

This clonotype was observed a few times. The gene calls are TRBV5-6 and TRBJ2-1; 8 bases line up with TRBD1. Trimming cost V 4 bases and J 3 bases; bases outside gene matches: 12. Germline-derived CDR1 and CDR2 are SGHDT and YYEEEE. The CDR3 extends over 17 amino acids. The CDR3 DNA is TGTGCCAGCAGCCTGCTCCAGGGGGCCTTCAACTACAATGAGCAGTTCTTC. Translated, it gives CASSLLQGAFNYNEQFF.

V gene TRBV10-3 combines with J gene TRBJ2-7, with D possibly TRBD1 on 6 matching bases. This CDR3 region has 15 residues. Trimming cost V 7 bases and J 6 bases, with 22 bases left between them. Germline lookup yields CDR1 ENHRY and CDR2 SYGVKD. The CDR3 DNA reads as TGTGCCATCAACGCAGGGGTCCCACCGGGGCGCGAGCAGTACTTC. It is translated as CAINAGVPPGREQYF.

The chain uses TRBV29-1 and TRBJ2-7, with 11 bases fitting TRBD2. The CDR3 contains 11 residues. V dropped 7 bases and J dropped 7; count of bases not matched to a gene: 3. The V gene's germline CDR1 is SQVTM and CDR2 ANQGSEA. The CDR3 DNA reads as TGCAGCGCTGGGACTAGCGGAGAGCAGTACTTC. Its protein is CSAGTSGEQYF.

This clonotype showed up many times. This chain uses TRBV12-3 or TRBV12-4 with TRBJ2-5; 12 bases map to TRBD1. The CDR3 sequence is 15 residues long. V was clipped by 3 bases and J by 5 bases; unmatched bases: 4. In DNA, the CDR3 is TGTGCCAGCAGTTTTGGGACAGGGGGCTGGGAGACCCAGTACTTC. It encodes CASSFGTGGWETQYF.

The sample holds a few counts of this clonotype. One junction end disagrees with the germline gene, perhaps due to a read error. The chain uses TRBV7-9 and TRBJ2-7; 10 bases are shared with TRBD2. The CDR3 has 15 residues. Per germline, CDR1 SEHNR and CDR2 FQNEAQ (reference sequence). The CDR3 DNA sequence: TGTGCCAGCACCTTACCGACTAGCGGGCAGTACGAGCAGTACTTC. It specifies CASTLPTSGQYEQYF.

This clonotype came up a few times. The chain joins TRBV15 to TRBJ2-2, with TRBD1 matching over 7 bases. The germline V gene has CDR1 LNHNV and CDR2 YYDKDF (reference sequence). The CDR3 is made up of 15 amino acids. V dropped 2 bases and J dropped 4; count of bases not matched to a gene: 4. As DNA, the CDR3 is TGTGCCACCAGCAGACAGACAGGGTCCACCGGGGAGCTGTTTTTT. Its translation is CATSRQTGSTGELFF. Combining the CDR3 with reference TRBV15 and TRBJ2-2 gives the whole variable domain DAMVIQNPRYQVTQFGKPVTLSCSQTLNHNVMYWYQQKSSQAPKLLFHYYDKDFNNEADTPDNFQSRRPNTSFCFLDIRSPGLGDTAMYLCATSRQTGSTGELFFGEGSRLTVL.

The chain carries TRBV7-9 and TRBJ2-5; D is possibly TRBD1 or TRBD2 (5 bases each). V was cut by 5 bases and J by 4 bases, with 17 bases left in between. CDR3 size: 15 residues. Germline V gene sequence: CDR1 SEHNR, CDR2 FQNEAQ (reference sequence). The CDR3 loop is CASSRGRVLLETQYF. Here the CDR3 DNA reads TGTGCCAGCAGCCGGGGCAGGGTGCTTTTAGAGACCCAGTACTTC.

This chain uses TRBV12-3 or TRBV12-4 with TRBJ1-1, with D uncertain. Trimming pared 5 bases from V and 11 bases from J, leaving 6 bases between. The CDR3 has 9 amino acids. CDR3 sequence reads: CASSPPAFF. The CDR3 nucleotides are TGTGCCAGCAGTCCCCCGGCTTTCTTT.

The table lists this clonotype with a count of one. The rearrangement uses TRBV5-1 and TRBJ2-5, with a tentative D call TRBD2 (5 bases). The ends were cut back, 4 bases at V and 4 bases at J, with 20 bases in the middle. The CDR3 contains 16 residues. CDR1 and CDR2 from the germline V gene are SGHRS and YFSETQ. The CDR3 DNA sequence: TGCGCCAGCAGCGCCGGTCAGAGCGGTTCCACAGAGACCCAGTACTTC. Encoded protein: CASSAGQSGSTETQYF.

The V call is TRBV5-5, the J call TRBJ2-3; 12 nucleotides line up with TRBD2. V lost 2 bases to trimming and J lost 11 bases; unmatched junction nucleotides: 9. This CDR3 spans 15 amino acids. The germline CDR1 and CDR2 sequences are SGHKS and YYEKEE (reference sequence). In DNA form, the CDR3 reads TGTGCCAGCAGCTTCTACTGGACTAGCGGGGATGAGCAGTATTTT. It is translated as CASSFYWTSGDEQYF.

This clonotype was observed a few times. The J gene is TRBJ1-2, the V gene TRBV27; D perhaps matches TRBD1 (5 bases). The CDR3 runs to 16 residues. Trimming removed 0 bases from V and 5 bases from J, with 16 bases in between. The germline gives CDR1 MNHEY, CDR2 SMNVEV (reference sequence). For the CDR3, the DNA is TGTGCCAGCAGTTTATCGAGTGCGTCCAGGGTGTATGGCTACACCTTC. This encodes CASSLSSASRVYGYTF.

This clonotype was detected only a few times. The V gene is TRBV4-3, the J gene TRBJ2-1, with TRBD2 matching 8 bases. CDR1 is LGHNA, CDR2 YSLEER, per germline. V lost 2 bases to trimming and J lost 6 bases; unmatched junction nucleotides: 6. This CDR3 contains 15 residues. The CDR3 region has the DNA TGCGCCAGCAGCCAACACCGGGGGGGCGGCAATGAGCAGTTCTTC. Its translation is CASSQHRGGGNEQFF.

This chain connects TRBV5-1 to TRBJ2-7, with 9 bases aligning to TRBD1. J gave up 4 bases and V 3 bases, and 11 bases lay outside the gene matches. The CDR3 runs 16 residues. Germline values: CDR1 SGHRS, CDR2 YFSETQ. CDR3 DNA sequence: TGCGCCAGCAGCTCGGACAGGGGAAGGGTTTGGTACGAGCAGTACTTC. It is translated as CASSSDRGRVWYEQYF.

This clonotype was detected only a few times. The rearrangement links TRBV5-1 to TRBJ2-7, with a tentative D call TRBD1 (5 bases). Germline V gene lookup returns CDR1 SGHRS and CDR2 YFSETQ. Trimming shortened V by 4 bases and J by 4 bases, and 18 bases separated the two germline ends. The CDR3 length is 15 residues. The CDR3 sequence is CASSQQGALGYEQYF. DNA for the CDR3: TGCGCCAGCAGCCAGCAGGGCGCCTTGGGATACGAGCAGTACTTC.

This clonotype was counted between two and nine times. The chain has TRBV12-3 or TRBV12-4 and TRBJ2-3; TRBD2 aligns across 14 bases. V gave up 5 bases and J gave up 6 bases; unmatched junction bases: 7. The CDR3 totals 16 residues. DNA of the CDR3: TGTGCCAGCAGTCAGACTAGCGGGGGGGCTAAGGATACGCAGTATTTT. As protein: CASSQTSGGAKDTQYF.

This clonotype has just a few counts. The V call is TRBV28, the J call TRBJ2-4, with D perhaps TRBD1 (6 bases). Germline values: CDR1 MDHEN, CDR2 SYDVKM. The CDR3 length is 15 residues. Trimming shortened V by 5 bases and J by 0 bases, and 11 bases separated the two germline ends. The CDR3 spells CASSPTGLAKNIQYF. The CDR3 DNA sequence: TGTGCCAGCAGTCCAACAGGGTTAGCCAAAAACATTCAGTACTTC.